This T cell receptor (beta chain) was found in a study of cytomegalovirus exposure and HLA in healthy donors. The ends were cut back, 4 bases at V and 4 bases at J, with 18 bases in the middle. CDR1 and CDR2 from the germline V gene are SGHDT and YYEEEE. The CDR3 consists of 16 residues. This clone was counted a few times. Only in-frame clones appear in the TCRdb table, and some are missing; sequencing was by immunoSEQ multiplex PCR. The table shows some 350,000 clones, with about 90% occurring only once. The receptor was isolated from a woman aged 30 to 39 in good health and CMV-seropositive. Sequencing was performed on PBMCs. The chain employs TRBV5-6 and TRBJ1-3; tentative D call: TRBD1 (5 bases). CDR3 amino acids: CASSPRLRGTGNTIYF. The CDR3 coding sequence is TGTGCCAGCAGCCCGAGGCTTCGGGGCACAGGAAACACCATATATTTT.